These 27 T cell receptor beta chains were all obtained from the same sample, sequenced in a study of OX40 agonist ivuxolimab in advanced cancers. Clones were sequenced by immunoSEQ multiplex PCR, and TCRdb holds only the in-frame ones, with some missing. Among more than 50,000 clones, 70% to 80% were seen once, and the ten largest hold approximately 1.1%. This sample comprised CD4+ or CD8+ T cells sorted from blood, obtained in a trial of the OX40 agonist ivuxolimab. The receptors shown here come from an adult with an advanced solid tumor such as melanoma, head and neck, liver or kidney cancer.

This chain's CDR3 is CSAIIFTGQFF. As DNA, the CDR3 is TGCAGTGCTATAATCTTTACGGGGCAGTTCTTC. The gene calls are TRBV20-1 and TRBJ2-1; D remains ambiguous. The CDR3 is 11 amino acids. Deletions cut 4 bases from V and 12 bases from J, with 13 bases between. Germline CDR1 reads DFQATT; CDR2 reads SNEGSKA (reference sequence).

The gene calls are TRBV5-1 and TRBJ2-3; 9 bases line up with TRBD2. Trimming at V came to 2 bases and at J to 1 base, leaving 11 bases not matched to a gene. The CDR3 runs 18 residues. CDR1 SGHRS and CDR2 YFSETQ come from the germline V gene. Written as DNA, the CDR3 is TGCGCCAGCAGCTTAGCCGCCGGAGCGGGAGGTGGCACAGATACGCAGTATTTT. Amino acid sequence: CASSLAAGAGGGTDTQYF.

The chain couples TRBV14 to TRBJ2-5; maybe TRBD1 (6 bases). The V end lost 3 bases, the J end lost 5 bases, and 10 bases lay between the germline ends. The CDR3 runs 13 residues. CDR1 is SGHDN, CDR2 FVKESK, per germline. In nucleotides, the CDR3 is TGTGCCAGCAGCCAGGGACATTTGGAGACCCAGTACTTC. Protein: CASSQGHLETQYF.

The chain has TRBV18 and TRBJ1-5; 9 nucleotides match TRBD1. CDR1 is KGHSH, CDR2 LQKENI, per germline. With 2 bases clipped from V and 7 bases from J, the junction kept 6 bases outside the gene matches. The CDR3 spans 15 residues. The CDR3 spells CASSPADRGGQPQHF. In nucleotides, the CDR3 is TGTGCCAGCTCACCAGCGGACAGGGGTGGCCAGCCCCAGCATTTT.

CDR3 DNA sequence: TGTGCCAGCAGCAACGAGCATGAATCTCGAACCTATGGCTACACCTTC. Amino acid sequence: CASSNEHESRTYGYTF. J is TRBJ1-2 and V is TRBV7-6; no clear D gene. Germline CDR1 reads SGHVS; CDR2 reads FNYEAQ. Trimming took 5 bases from V and 4 from J, leaving 20 bases between them. CDR3 length: 16 amino acids.

J is TRBJ2-4 and V is TRBV28; D is perhaps TRBD2 (6 bases). CDR3 length equals 16 residues. Germline V lookup: CDR1 MDHEN, CDR2 SYDVKM. V dropped 2 bases and J dropped 7 bases, with 18 bases sitting between them. CDR3 amino acids: CASSLGGGERWNIQYF. For the CDR3, the DNA is TGTGCCAGCAGTTTAGGAGGAGGGGAACGTTGGAACATTCAGTACTTC. Filled out from reference TRBV28 and TRBJ2-4, the complete variable domain reads DVKVTQSSRYLVKRTGEKVFLECVQDMDHENMFWYRQDPGLGLRLIYFSYDVKMKEKGDIPEGYSVSREKKERFSLILESASTNQTSMYLCASSLGGGERWNIQYFGAGTRLSVL.

J is TRBJ2-1 and V is TRBV15; TRBD2 matches at 8 bases. Unmatched junction bases numbered 7, after V lost 6 bases and J lost 3 bases. The germline V gene encodes CDR1 LNHNV and CDR2 YYDKDF (reference sequence). CDR3 length: 15 amino acids. The CDR3 DNA reads TGTGCCACCAGGGGAGCGGGAGTCGACTACAATGAGCAGTTCTTC. Amino acids: CATRGAGVDYNEQFF.

This clone occurred a few times. V and J are TRBV19 and TRBJ1-2; possible D gene TRBD1, 5 bases. Germline V gene data show CDR1 as LNHDA and CDR2 as SQIVND (reference sequence). V dropped 4 bases and J dropped 4 bases, with 10 bases sitting between them. This CDR3 has 13 amino acids. The CDR3 loop reads CASSTRDLYGYTF. In nucleotides, the CDR3 is TGTGCCAGTAGTACACGGGACCTCTATGGCTACACCTTC.

The chain has TRBV5-1 and TRBJ1-2, with 7 bases fitting TRBD1. The CDR3 has 14 amino acids. V lost 6 bases and J lost 4; bases outside the gene matches: 9. CDR1 is SGHRS, CDR2 YFSETQ, per germline. The CDR3 region is CASKMGTELYGYTF. Here the CDR3 DNA reads TGCGCCAGCAAGATGGGGACAGAGCTCTATGGCTACACCTTC. Full variable domain (rest looked up from reference TRBV5-1 and TRBJ1-2): KAGVTQTPRYLIKTRGQQVTLSCSPISGHRSVSWYQQTPGQGLQFLFEYFSETQRNKGNFPGRFSGRQFSNSRSEMNVSTLELGDSALYLCASKMGTELYGYTFGSGTRLTVV.

The rearrangement links TRBV7-2 to TRBJ2-2; weak D call: TRBD2 (6 bases). Germline V gene data show CDR1 as SGHTA and CDR2 as FQGNSA. The CDR3 sequence is 14 residues long. With 5 bases removed from V and 3 bases from J, the gap between germline ends came to 10 bases. CDR3 DNA: TGTGCCAGCAGCCCCCAGCGGGACACCGGGGAGCTGTTTTTT. Its protein is CASSPQRDTGELFF.

This clone was found a few times. The chain joins TRBV7-9 to TRBJ1-6; TRBD1 aligns across 8 bases. The CDR3 consists of 16 residues. CDR1 is SEHNR, CDR2 FQNEAQ, per germline (reference sequence). V shed 0 bases and J 6 bases; nucleotides not matched to a gene: 4. The CDR3 bases are TGTGCCAGCAGCTTAGCCCCGGGACAGGTTAATTCACCCCTCCACTTT. It specifies CASSLAPGQVNSPLHF.

The chain couples TRBV18 to TRBJ2-5; D is possibly TRBD1 (6 bases). The CDR3 is 15 amino acids. The V end was cut by 5 bases, the J end by 2 bases, with 15 bases between. Germline values: CDR1 KGHSH, CDR2 LQKENI. The CDR3 region has the DNA TGTGCCAGCTCATCTATGGTAGGACAGCAAGAGACCCAGTACTTC. Protein product: CASSSMVGQQETQYF. The full variable domain, with the rest looked up from reference TRBV18 and TRBJ2-5, is NAGVMQNPRHLVRRRGQEARLRCSPMKGHSHVYWYRQLPEEGLKFMVYLQKENIIDESGMPKERFSAEFPKEGPSILRIQQVVRGDSAAYFCASSSMVGQQETQYFGPGTRLLVL.

The rearrangement joins TRBV2 to TRBJ2-2; perhaps TRBD2 as D (6 bases). CDR1 and CDR2 (germline): SNHLY, FYNNEI. CDR3 size: 15 residues. Trimming took off 6 bases at V and 8 bases at J, with 19 bases between the two ends. This CDR3 reads CASSAGTALGGELFF. CDR3 coding DNA: TGTGCCAGCAGCGCCGGGACTGCGTTGGGGGGGGAGCTGTTTTTT.

The count of this clone is one. V usage is TRBV28 and J usage is TRBJ1-1; D might be TRBD1 (5 bases). This CDR3 has 15 residues. Trimming shortened V by 6 bases and J by 1 base, and 15 bases separated the two germline ends. Germline V gene sequence: CDR1 MDHEN, CDR2 SYDVKM. Here the CDR3 reads CASRDQSGTNTEAFF. DNA of the CDR3: TGTGCCAGCAGAGATCAGTCAGGGACGAACACTGAAGCTTTCTTT.

The rearrangement links TRBV10-3 to TRBJ2-7; TRBD2 agrees at 13 bases. V lost 3 bases to trimming and J lost 6 bases; unmatched junction nucleotides: 8. Germline assignment: CDR1 ENHRY and CDR2 SYGVKD. This CDR3 comprises 16 residues. The CDR3 DNA reads as TGTGCCATCAGTGAAGAAGGACTAGCGGGAGACGGCGAGCAGTACTTC. Amino acid sequence: CAISEEGLAGDGEQYF.

This rearrangement joins TRBV10-3 to TRBJ2-5; D remains ambiguous. CDR3 size: 15 residues. Trimming shortened V by 2 bases and J by 1 base, and 11 bases separated the two germline ends. CDR1 is ENHRY and CDR2 is SYGVKD in the germline V gene. CDR3 DNA: TGTGCCATCAGTGAGCGCTATGGGCCCCAAGAGACCCAGTACTTC. Amino acids: CAISERYGPQETQYF.

This clone occurred once. The chain couples TRBV11-2 to TRBJ1-2; D is unresolved. The V and J ends lost 5 bases and 0 bases respectively, with 7 bases between them. The CDR3 runs to 13 residues. From germline, CDR1 is SGHAT and CDR2 FQNNGV. CDR3 region: CASSPEANYGYTF. CDR3 nucleotide sequence: TGTGCCAGCAGCCCGGAGGCTAACTATGGCTACACCTTC. Using reference TRBV11-2 and TRBJ1-2 for the parts outside the CDR3, the full variable domain is EAGVAQSPRYKIIEKRQSVAFWCNPISGHATLYWYQQILGQGPKLLIQFQNNGVVDDSQLPKDRFSAERLKGVDSTLKIQPAKLEDSAVYLCASSPEANYGYTFGSGTRLTVV.

The V gene is TRBV6-6, the J gene TRBJ2-7; D is uncertain. Trimming stripped 6 bases from V and 7 bases from J, with 10 bases between. The CDR3 is made up of 11 amino acids. Germline V gene sequence: CDR1 MNHNY, CDR2 SVGAGI (reference sequence). This chain's CDR3 is CASSSTGEQYF. CDR3 sequence (DNA): TGTGCCAGCAGCTCGACCGGGGAGCAGTACTTC.

J is TRBJ2-3 and V is TRBV7-8; D assignment may be TRBD1 or TRBD2 (5 bases each). The V and J ends lost 4 bases and 6 bases respectively, with 11 bases between them. The germline V gene encodes CDR1 SGHVS and CDR2 FQNEAQ. The CDR3 loop spans 13 amino acids. This chain's CDR3 is CASSSLGVDTQYF. In nucleotides, the CDR3 is TGTGCCAGCAGCTCGTTGGGGGTCGATACGCAGTATTTT.

The gene calls are TRBV18 and TRBJ2-1; TRBD1 might be the D (6 bases). The CDR3 length is 13 residues. Germline V gene lookup returns CDR1 KGHSH and CDR2 LQKENI. Trimming took off 4 bases at V and 5 bases at J, with 9 bases between the two ends. The CDR3 is CASSLRTDNEQFF. DNA for the CDR3: TGTGCCAGCTCACTCCGGACAGACAATGAGCAGTTCTTC.

This clone appeared once. This chain links TRBV30 with TRBJ2-2, with unresolved D. Trimming took off 2 bases at V and 2 bases at J, with 3 bases between the two ends. This CDR3 spans 12 amino acids. Germline assignment: CDR1 GTSNPN and CDR2 SVGIG (reference sequence). The CDR3 spells CAWSRNTGELFF. The CDR3 DNA is TGTGCCTGGAGTAGAAACACCGGGGAGCTGTTTTTT.

The chain links TRBV6-5 to TRBJ2-5; no definite D call. The germline CDR1 and CDR2 sequences are MNHEY and SVGAGI. CDR3 length: 15 residues. V was shortened by 2 bases and J by 1 base, with 11 bases between the two germline ends. The CDR3 DNA reads TGTGCCAGCAGTTACAGAACAGAAGTCCAAGAGACCCAGTACTTC. This codes for CASSYRTEVQETQYF.

This chain uses TRBV27 with TRBJ2-2; D could derive from TRBD1 or TRBD2 (5 bases each). Germline V gives CDR1 MNHEY, CDR2 SMNVEV (reference sequence). Trimming removed 1 base at V and 6 bases at J, with 15 bases between. The length of the CDR3 is 16 residues. The CDR3 protein is CASSLYAGSGPGELFF. The CDR3 nucleotides read TGTGCCAGCAGTTTATATGCAGGGAGCGGTCCCGGGGAGCTGTTTTTT.

The chain uses TRBV5-1 and TRBJ1-1; D is possibly TRBD1 (5 bases). The V end lost 4 bases, the J end lost 4 bases, and 14 bases lay between the germline ends. There are 14 residues in the CDR3. Germline CDR1 and CDR2: SGHRS and YFSETQ. Written as DNA, the CDR3 is TGCGCCAGCAGCCCGGGGGGAGCGGGCACTGAAGCTTTCTTT. Translating gives CASSPGGAGTEAFF. Full variable domain (missing parts from reference TRBV5-1 and TRBJ1-1): KAGVTQTPRYLIKTRGQQVTLSCSPISGHRSVSWYQQTPGQGLQFLFEYFSETQRNKGNFPGRFSGRQFSNSRSEMNVSTLELGDSALYLCASSPGGAGTEAFFGQGTRLTVV.

This rearrangement joins TRBV28 to TRBJ2-1, with TRBD2 matching over 7 bases. J gave up 5 bases and V 1 base, and 2 bases lay outside the gene matches. Germline values: CDR1 MDHEN, CDR2 SYDVKM. The CDR3 loop spans 14 amino acids. This CDR3 is CASSLLRENNEQFF. CDR3 nucleotide sequence: TGTGCCAGCAGTTTATTGCGGGAGAACAATGAGCAGTTCTTC.

The rearrangement joins TRBV30 to TRBJ2-7; tentatively, D is TRBD1 (7 bases). The length of the CDR3 is 16 residues. Trimming took off 0 bases at V and 4 bases at J, with 19 bases between the two ends. From germline, CDR1 is GTSNPN and CDR2 SVGIG (reference sequence). CDR3: CAWSVGGAGGWYEQYF. In nucleotides, the CDR3 is TGTGCCTGGAGTGTTGGAGGGGCAGGGGGGTGGTACGAGCAGTACTTC.

This chain uses TRBV11-2 with TRBJ2-5, with TRBD2 matching over 8 bases. CDR3 length: 15 residues. The junction had 13 bases not matched to a gene; V was cut back by 6 bases and J by 7 bases. Germline V CDR1 and CDR2: SGHAT, FQNNGV. CDR3 region: CASSSRGLEGGTQYF. The DNA of the CDR3 is TGTGCCAGCAGTTCCCGGGGACTAGAGGGGGGGACCCAGTACTTC. Supplemented by reference TRBV11-2 and TRBJ2-5, the full variable domain reads EAGVAQSPRYKIIEKRQSVAFWCNPISGHATLYWYQQILGQGPKLLIQFQNNGVVDDSQLPKDRFSAERLKGVDSTLKIQPAKLEDSAVYLCASSSRGLEGGTQYFGPGTRLLVL.